This is a list of T cell receptor beta chains from one sample in a study of response to subunit inactivated influenza vaccine. TCRdb used MiXCR to reprocess the RT-PCR reads, holding one entry per CDR3 protein. The data hold about 620,000 distinct CDR3 sequences, with 10% to 15% observed a single time. The starting material was PBMCs from blood, obtained on the day of vaccination. The source of these receptors is a man between 45 and 60 years old who received an inactivated influenza vaccine. Both conserved end residues are part of each CDR3. A D gene is named only where the DNA matches it firmly. Clone size is not always given. Where it is, it says once, few, many or a class for expanded clones.

CDR3nt,CDR3aa,abundance,v_gene,d_gene,j_gene
TGTGCCAGCAGCCACACGCACACAGATACGCAGTATTTT,CASSHTHTDTQYF,few,TRBV4-2,-,TRBJ2-3
TGTGCCAGCAGCGTATGGGCGAGAAGCACAGATACGCAGTATTTT,CASSVWARSTDTQYF,-,TRBV9,-,TRBJ2-3
TGTGCCAGCAGCAAACGGGTTAGCGGGGCAAAAGAGACCCAGTACTTC,CASSKRVSGAKETQYF,many,TRBV7-8,TRBD2,TRBJ2-5
TGCAGCGTTGTAGACAGCCAAACAGATACGCAGTATTTT,CSVVDSQTDTQYF,-,TRBV29-1,-,TRBJ2-3
TGTGCCAGCAGTAAGCGGGGGACCTACGAGCAGTACTTC,CASSKRGTYEQYF,many,TRBV28,TRBD2,TRBJ2-7
TGTGCCAGCAGTTGGGGACTAGCGTCAAATGAGCAGTTCTTC,CASSWGLASNEQFF,-,TRBV12-3/TRBV12-4,TRBD2,TRBJ2-1
TGCAGTGCTAGAAACCAAATAAATTACTATAATTCACCCCTCCACTTT,CSARNQINYYNSPLHF,-,TRBV20-1,-,TRBJ1-6
TGTGCCACCATCTTCCAGCACCCTAGCACAGATACGCAGTATTTT,CATIFQHPSTDTQYF,many,TRBV28,-,TRBJ2-3
TGCAGTGCTAGAGACCCGGGACAGGTCTCCTACAATGAGCAGTTCTTC,CSARDPGQVSYNEQFF,-,TRBV20-1,TRBD1,TRBJ2-1
TGTGCCAGCAGCCTATCTGCAACTAATGAAAAACTGTTTTTT,CASSLSATNEKLFF,many,TRBV5-1,-,TRBJ1-4
TGCGCCAGCACTCAGTGGGGCGGGGGGCCGGGTGAGCAGTTCTTC,CASTQWGGGPGEQFF,-,TRBV5-1,TRBD2,TRBJ2-1
TGCGCCAGCAGCCAAGATCCGTCGCTCTCCTACAATGAGCAGTTCTTC,CASSQDPSLSYNEQFF,-,TRBV4-1,-,TRBJ2-1
TGTGCCAGCAGTTACTCGAAGCCGGGACAGAGCTCTGGAAACACCATATATTTT,CASSYSKPGQSSGNTIYF,-,TRBV6-5,TRBD1,TRBJ1-3
TGTGCCAGCAGCCTGGACAGGAGCAACTATGGCTACACCTTC,CASSLDRSNYGYTF,many,TRBV12-3/TRBV12-4,TRBD1,TRBJ1-2
TGCAGCGGTCGACAGGGTCAAGAGACCCAGTACTTC,CSGRQGQETQYF,many,TRBV29-1,TRBD1,TRBJ2-5
TGTGCCAGCAGCCACCAGACTCCCGGCGAGCAGTACTTC,CASSHQTPGEQYF,-,TRBV3-1,-,TRBJ2-7
TGCAGTGCTAGAGATAGGAGACGGTACCAAGAGACCCAGTACTTC,CSARDRRRYQETQYF,few,TRBV20-1,-,TRBJ2-5
TGCAGTGCTGGCAGGGGAGCAGATACGCAGTATTTT,CSAGRGADTQYF,-,TRBV20-1,-,TRBJ2-3
TGTGCCAGCAGCTTGGGGGGGAGAACCTCCTACAATGAGCAGTTCTTC,CASSLGGRTSYNEQFF,few,TRBV7-9,TRBD2,TRBJ2-1
TGTGCCAGCAGCCTAGGACAGGGACTTTCACCCCTCCACTTT,CASSLGQGLSPLHF,few,TRBV12-3/TRBV12-4,TRBD1,TRBJ1-6
TGTGCCAGCACCCTAGCTTATGAGCAGTTCTTC,CASTLAYEQFF,few,TRBV12-3/TRBV12-4,-,TRBJ2-1
TGTGCCAGCAGCGTAGGGAATAGCGCCTACACAGATACGCAGTATTTT,CASSVGNSAYTDTQYF,many,TRBV9,-,TRBJ2-3
TGTGCCAGCAGTTACTCGAGGACACGTCCACAAGAGACCCAGTACTTC,CASSYSRTRPQETQYF,-,TRBV6-5,-,TRBJ2-5
TGTGCCAGCAGCTTAAGGGACAGGATACTAAATTTCTCTGGGGCCAACGTCCTGACTTTC,CASSLRDRILNFSGANVLTF,few,TRBV11-1,TRBD1,TRBJ2-6
TGTGCCTGGAGTGACGCGACCACGGAGGAAGAGACCCAGTACTTC,CAWSDATTEEETQYF,few,TRBV30,-,TRBJ2-5
TGTGCCAGCTCACCACCGAACACATACCTAGAAACTTTCTTT,CASSPPNTYLETFF,once,TRBV18,-,TRBJ1-1
TGTGCCAGCAGCCAACCGAACCACGGGACGGGGACAGCCGAGCAGTACTTC,CASSQPNHGTGTAEQYF,-,TRBV3-1,TRBD1,TRBJ2-7
TGTGCCAGCAGTCCCCCGGGAGGCCCCAATCAGCCCCAGCATTTT,CASSPPGGPNQPQHF,-,TRBV6-1,-,TRBJ1-5
TGTGCCAGCAGCCAAGCGACAGGGGCTGAGGGCGAGCAGTACTTC,CASSQATGAEGEQYF,many,TRBV3-1,TRBD1,TRBJ2-7
TGTGCCAGCAGCGCCTTAGGGGACGGCTACAGGGAGCAGTACTTC,CASSALGDGYREQYF,few,TRBV9,-,TRBJ2-7
TGTGCCAGCAGCCTAGGACGGCTCTACCTTCAAGAGACCCAGTACTTC,CASSLGRLYLQETQYF,few,TRBV7-9,-,TRBJ2-5
TGTGCCAGCAGCCCCCTCCCTAGCGCGAGGGACGAGCAGTACTTC,CASSPLPSARDEQYF,-,TRBV3-1,-,TRBJ2-7
TGCGCCAGCAGCCAAGAGAGGAATTCACCCCTCCACTTT,CASSQERNSPLHF,-,TRBV4-1,-,TRBJ1-6
TGTGCCACCAGCAGCGGCACAGATACGCAGTATTTT,CATSSGTDTQYF,few,TRBV15,-,TRBJ2-3